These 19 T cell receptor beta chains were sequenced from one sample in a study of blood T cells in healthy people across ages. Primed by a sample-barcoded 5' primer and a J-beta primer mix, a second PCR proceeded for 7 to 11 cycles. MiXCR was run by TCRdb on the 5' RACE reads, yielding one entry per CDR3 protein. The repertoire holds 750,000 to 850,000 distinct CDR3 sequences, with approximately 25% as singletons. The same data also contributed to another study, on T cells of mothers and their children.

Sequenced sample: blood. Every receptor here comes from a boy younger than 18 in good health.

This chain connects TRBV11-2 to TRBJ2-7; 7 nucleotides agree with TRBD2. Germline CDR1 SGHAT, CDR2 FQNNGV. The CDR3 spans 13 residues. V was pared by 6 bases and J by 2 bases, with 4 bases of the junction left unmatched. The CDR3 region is CASRYGTTYEQYF. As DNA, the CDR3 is TGTGCCAGCAGGTACGGGACTACCTACGAGCAGTACTTC.

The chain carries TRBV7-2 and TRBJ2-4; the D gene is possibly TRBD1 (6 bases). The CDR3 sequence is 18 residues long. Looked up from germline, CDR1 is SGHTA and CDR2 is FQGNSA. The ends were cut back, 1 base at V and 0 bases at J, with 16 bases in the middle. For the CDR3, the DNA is TGTGCCAGCAGCTTAGGGACAGTTAACCTCCTAGCCAAAAACATTCAGTACTTC. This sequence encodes CASSLGTVNLLAKNIQYF.

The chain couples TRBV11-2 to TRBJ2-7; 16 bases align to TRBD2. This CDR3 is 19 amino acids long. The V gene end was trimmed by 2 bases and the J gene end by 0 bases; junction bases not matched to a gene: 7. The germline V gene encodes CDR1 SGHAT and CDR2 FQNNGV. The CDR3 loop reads CASSLFGTSGGEFSYEQYF. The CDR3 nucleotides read TGTGCCAGCAGCTTATTCGGGACTAGCGGGGGGGAATTCTCCTACGAGCAGTACTTC.

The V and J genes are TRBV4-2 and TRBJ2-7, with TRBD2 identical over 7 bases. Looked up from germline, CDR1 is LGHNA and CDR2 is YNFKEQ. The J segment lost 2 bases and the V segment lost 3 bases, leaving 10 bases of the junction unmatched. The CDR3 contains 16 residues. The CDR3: CASSQETTGLPYEQYF. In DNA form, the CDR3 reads TGTGCCAGCAGCCAGGAGACTACGGGACTACCCTACGAGCAGTACTTC.

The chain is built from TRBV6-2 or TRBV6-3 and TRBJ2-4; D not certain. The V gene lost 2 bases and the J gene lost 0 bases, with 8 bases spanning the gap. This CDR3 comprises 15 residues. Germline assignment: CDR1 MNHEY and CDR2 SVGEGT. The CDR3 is CASSYAQIAKNIQYF. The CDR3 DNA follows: TGTGCCAGCAGTTACGCCCAGATAGCCAAAAACATTCAGTACTTC.

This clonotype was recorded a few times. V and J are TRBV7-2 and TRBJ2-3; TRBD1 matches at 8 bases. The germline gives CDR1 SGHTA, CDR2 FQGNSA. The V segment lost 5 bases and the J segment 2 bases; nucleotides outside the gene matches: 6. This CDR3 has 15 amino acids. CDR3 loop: CASSPGTGHTDTQYF. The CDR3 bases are TGTGCCAGCAGCCCCGGGACAGGACACACAGATACGCAGTATTTT. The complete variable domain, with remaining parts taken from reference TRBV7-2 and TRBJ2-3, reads GAGVSQSPSNKVTEKGKDVELRCDPISGHTALYWYRQSLGQGLEFLIYFQGNSAPDKSGLPSDRFSAERTGGSVSTLTIQRTQQEDSAVYLCASSPGTGHTDTQYFGPGTRLTVL.

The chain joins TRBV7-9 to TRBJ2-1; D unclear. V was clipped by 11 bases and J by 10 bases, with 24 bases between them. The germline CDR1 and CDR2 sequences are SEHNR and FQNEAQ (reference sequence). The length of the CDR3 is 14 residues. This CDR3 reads CACMRLLNVEEQFF. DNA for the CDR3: TGTGCCTGCATGCGGCTATTAAACGTCGAGGAGCAGTTCTTC.

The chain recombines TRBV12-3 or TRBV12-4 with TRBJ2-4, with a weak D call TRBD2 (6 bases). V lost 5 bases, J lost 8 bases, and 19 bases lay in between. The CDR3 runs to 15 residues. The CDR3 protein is CASSGRGTGKDIQYF. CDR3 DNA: TGTGCCAGCAGTGGTCGGGGGACTGGGAAAGACATTCAGTACTTC.

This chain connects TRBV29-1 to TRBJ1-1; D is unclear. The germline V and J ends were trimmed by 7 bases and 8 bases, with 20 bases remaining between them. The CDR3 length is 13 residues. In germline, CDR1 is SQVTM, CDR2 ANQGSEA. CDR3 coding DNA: TGCAGCGCCTTGACACTGGCAGAGCGGGAAGCTTTCTTT. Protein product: CSALTLAEREAFF.

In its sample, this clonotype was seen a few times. Here the CDR3 reads CAWSVPGGNLNIQYF. CDR3 in DNA: TGTGCCTGGAGTGTACCAGGGGGGAACCTAAACATTCAGTACTTC. The J gene is TRBJ2-4, the V gene TRBV30, with TRBD1 as a possible D gene (7 bases). Trimming removed 0 bases from V and 6 bases from J, with 15 bases in between. The CDR3 has 15 amino acids. Germline CDR1 is GTSNPN and CDR2 is SVGIG (reference sequence).

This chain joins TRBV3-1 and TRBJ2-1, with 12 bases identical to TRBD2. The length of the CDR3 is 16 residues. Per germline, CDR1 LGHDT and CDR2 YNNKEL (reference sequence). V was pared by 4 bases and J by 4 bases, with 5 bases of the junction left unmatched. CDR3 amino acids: CASSPRTSGVYNEQFF. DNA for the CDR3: TGTGCCAGCAGCCCCCGGACTAGCGGGGTGTACAATGAGCAGTTCTTC.

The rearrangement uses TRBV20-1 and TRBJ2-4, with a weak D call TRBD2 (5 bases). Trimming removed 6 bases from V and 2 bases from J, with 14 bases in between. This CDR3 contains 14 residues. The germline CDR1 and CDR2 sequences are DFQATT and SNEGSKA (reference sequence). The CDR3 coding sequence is TGCAGTGCGAGGGTAGATCCCTCCAAAAACATTCAGTACTTC. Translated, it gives CSARVDPSKNIQYF.

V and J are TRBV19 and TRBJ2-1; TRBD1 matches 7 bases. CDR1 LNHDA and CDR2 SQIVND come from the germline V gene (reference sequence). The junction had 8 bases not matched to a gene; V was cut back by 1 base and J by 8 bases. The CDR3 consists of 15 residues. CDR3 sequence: CASSIVRTGMDEQFF. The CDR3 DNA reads TGTGCCAGTAGTATAGTTAGGACAGGTATGGATGAGCAGTTCTTC.

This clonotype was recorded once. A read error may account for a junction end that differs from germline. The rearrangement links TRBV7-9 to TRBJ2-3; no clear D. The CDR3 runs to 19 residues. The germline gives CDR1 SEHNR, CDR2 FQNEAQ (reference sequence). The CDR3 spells CASSFWLGIHSDSTDAQYF. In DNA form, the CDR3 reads TGTGCCAGCAGCTTCTGGCTAGGAATACACAGTGATAGCACAGATGCGCAGTATTTT.

This CDR3 reads CASSQGQGATYEQYF. The CDR3 DNA follows: TGTGCCAGCAGCCAGGGACAGGGAGCAACCTACGAGCAGTACTTC. V usage is TRBV7-2 and J usage is TRBJ2-5; 9 positions match TRBD1. The J call may be mistaken, given a closer DNA end match to TRBJ2-7. The CDR3 extends over 15 amino acids. Germline CDR1 and CDR2: SGHTA and FQGNSA.

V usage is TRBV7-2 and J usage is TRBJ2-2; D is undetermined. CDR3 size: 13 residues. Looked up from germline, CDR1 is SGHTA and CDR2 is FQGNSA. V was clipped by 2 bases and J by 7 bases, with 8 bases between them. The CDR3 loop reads CASSLWVNGELFF. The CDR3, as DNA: TGTGCCAGCAGCTTATGGGTTAACGGGGAGCTGTTTTTT. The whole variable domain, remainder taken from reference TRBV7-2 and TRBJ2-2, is GAGVSQSPSNKVTEKGKDVELRCDPISGHTALYWYRQSLGQGLEFLIYFQGNSAPDKSGLPSDRFSAERTGGSVSTLTIQRTQQEDSAVYLCASSLWVNGELFFGEGSRLTVL.

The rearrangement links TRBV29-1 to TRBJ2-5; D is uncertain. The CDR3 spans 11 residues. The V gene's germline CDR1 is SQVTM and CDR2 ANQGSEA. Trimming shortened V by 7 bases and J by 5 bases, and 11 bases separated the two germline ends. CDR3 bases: TGCAGCGGATCCATGTCGGAGACCCAGTACTTC. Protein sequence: CSGSMSETQYF.

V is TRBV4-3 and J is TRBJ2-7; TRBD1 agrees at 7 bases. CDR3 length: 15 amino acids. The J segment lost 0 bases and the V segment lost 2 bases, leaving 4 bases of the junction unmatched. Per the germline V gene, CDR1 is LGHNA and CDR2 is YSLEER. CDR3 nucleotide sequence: TGCGCCAGCAGCCAATTCAGGGGGAGCTCCTACGAGCAGTACTTC. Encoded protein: CASSQFRGSSYEQYF.

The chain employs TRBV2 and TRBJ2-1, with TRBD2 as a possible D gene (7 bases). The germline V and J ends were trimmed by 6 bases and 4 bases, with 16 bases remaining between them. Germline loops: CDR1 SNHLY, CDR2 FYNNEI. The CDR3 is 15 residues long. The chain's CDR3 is CASRPRGAKYNEQFF. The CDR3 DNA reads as TGTGCCAGCAGGCCCCGGGGGGCCAAGTACAATGAGCAGTTCTTC.